The 29 T cell receptor beta chains presented below share a single source sample, sequenced in a study of blood T cells in healthy people across ages. It was with a sample-barcoded 5' primer and a J-beta primer mix that a second PCR of roughly 6 to 12 cycles was run. One entry per CDR3 protein, called by TCRdb with MiXCR from the 5' RACE reads. The sample comprises 600,000 to 1,000,000 distinct CDR3 sequences, 55% to 70% of which are singletons, and approximately 21% rests with the top ten. Sequences were obtained from blood. The source is a man aged 25 to 40 in good health.

The rearrangement uses TRBV7-2 and TRBJ2-7; D ambiguous. V was pared by 5 bases and J by 5 bases, with 13 bases between. Per germline, CDR1 SGHTA and CDR2 FQGNSA. The CDR3 runs to 13 residues. The CDR3 reads CASSATALNEQYF. CDR3 nucleotide sequence: TGTGCCAGCAGCGCTACTGCCCTGAACGAGCAGTACTTC.

CDR3 region: CASSLGGQGPSNEQFF. DNA for the CDR3: TGCGCCAGCAGCTTGGGGGGACAGGGTCCTTCCAATGAGCAGTTCTTC. The J gene is TRBJ2-1, the V gene TRBV5-1; TRBD1 agrees at 9 bases. Looked up from germline, CDR1 is SGHRS and CDR2 is YFSETQ. There are 16 residues in the CDR3. With 0 bases clipped from V and 6 bases from J, the junction kept 7 bases outside the gene matches.

The chain has TRBV20-1 and TRBJ1-5; no clear D gene. Germline values: CDR1 DFQATT, CDR2 SNEGSKA (reference sequence). V was clipped by 3 bases and J by 6 bases, with 12 bases between them. CDR3 length: 13 residues. CDR3 in DNA: TGCAGTGCTAGTGATCCAGGTAGTCAGCCCCAGCATTTT. Its protein is CSASDPGSQPQHF.

The chain has TRBV7-9 and TRBJ2-1; 8 nucleotides line up with TRBD1. Unmatched junction bases numbered 3, after V lost 3 bases and J lost 2 bases. Per the germline V gene, CDR1 is SEHNR and CDR2 is FQNEAQ (reference sequence). This CDR3 has 15 residues. CDR3 bases: TGTGCCAGCAGCTTGGGCAGGGGGCCCTACAATGAGCAGTTCTTC. Translation gives CASSLGRGPYNEQFF.

A few counts support this clonotype. The chain is built from TRBV28 and TRBJ2-6; D call uncertain. Trimming shortened V by 5 bases and J by 6 bases, and 8 bases separated the two germline ends. CDR3 length equals 13 residues. The germline V gene has CDR1 MDHEN and CDR2 SYDVKM. CDR3 in DNA: TGTGCCAGCAGTAGCCCTGTGGCCAACGTCCTGACTTTC. Translated, it gives CASSSPVANVLTF.

This clonotype was recorded a few times. The chain uses TRBV4-1 and TRBJ2-1; TRBD2 matches 8 bases. CDR3 length: 17 residues. V was pared by 1 base and J by 10 bases, with 15 bases of the junction left unmatched. Germline V lookup: CDR1 MGHRA, CDR2 YSYEKL. CDR3 region: CASSQGLQRGTSGEQFF. The CDR3 DNA sequence: TGCGCCAGCAGCCAAGGTCTCCAGCGGGGGACTTCCGGGGAGCAGTTCTTC.

V is TRBV4-1 and J is TRBJ1-2, with D tentatively TRBD1 (5 bases). Germline assignment: CDR1 MGHRA and CDR2 YSYEKL. The CDR3 spans 17 residues. Trimming left V 4 bases short and J 3 bases short, with 21 bases between. The CDR3 region is CASSLQLREGYDYGYTF. In DNA form, the CDR3 reads TGCGCCAGCAGCCTACAGCTAAGGGAGGGGTATGACTATGGCTACACCTTC.

This chain connects TRBV6-1 to TRBJ2-3, with 13 positions matching TRBD2. From germline, CDR1 is MNHNS and CDR2 SASEGT. This CDR3 is built from 18 residues. The V segment lost 3 bases and the J segment 3 bases; nucleotides outside the gene matches: 9. The CDR3 nucleotides are TGTGCCAGCAGTGACCGCCGACTAGCGGGAGGTGGGACAGATACGCAGTATTTT. It specifies CASSDRRLAGGGTDTQYF.

J is TRBJ1-2 and V is TRBV7-9; no reliable D call. This CDR3 is 13 amino acids long. The germline V gene encodes CDR1 SEHNR and CDR2 FQNEAQ (reference sequence). V lost 5 bases, J lost 8 bases, and 15 bases lay in between. Here the CDR3 DNA reads TGTGCCAGCAGCCTGGGAGAGTTGAGCGGCTACACCTTC. Translating it yields CASSLGELSGYTF.

V and J are TRBV20-1 and TRBJ2-7, with no clear D. Germline V gene lookup returns CDR1 DFQATT and CDR2 SNEGSKA (reference sequence). This CDR3 is built from 14 residues. V was pared by 3 bases and J by 2 bases, with 14 bases between. The CDR3 DNA sequence: TGCAGTGCTAGTGGGAACCCTAGGGCCTACGAGCAGTACTTC. Its translation is CSASGNPRAYEQYF.

This clonotype was picked up one time. The chain links TRBV28 to TRBJ2-3; TRBD2 matches at 14 bases. The germline CDR1 and CDR2 sequences are MDHEN and SYDVKM. CDR3 size: 16 residues. V shed 8 bases and J 4 bases; nucleotides not matched to a gene: 8. CDR3 in amino acids: CASSELGLAGADTQYF. For the CDR3, the DNA is TGTGCCAGCTCCGAGTTGGGACTAGCGGGAGCAGATACGCAGTATTTT.

The V and J genes are TRBV3-1 and TRBJ2-7, with TRBD2 as a possible D gene (5 bases). Germline loops: CDR1 LGHDT, CDR2 YNNKEL (reference sequence). Trimming removed 8 bases from V and 5 bases from J, with 22 bases in between. This CDR3 contains 15 residues. This CDR3 reads CASHLGKREFNEQYF. The CDR3 region has the DNA TGTGCCAGCCACCTGGGAAAGAGGGAGTTTAACGAGCAGTACTTC.

The rearrangement joins TRBV25-1 to TRBJ2-7; D remains ambiguous. The J call could be wrong; TRBJ2-5 is a better fit for the DNA end. The CDR3 length is 14 residues. Per germline, CDR1 MGHDK and CDR2 SYGVNS. CDR3 amino acids: CASSEVRVGETQYF. CDR3 sequence (DNA): TGTGCCAGCAGTGAAGTAAGGGTAGGAGAGACCCAGTACTTC.

There are a few counts of this clonotype. The V gene is TRBV12-3 or TRBV12-4, the J gene TRBJ2-1, with a tentative D call TRBD2 (5 bases). V lost 8 bases and J 3 bases, leaving 11 bases between the germline ends. CDR3 length: 13 amino acids. The CDR3 loop is CASVWESYNEQFF. In DNA form, the CDR3 reads TGTGCCAGCGTTTGGGAGAGCTACAATGAGCAGTTCTTC.

V is TRBV11-2 and J is TRBJ2-5; 13 positions agree with TRBD2. The CDR3 is 19 amino acids. Trimming at V came to 2 bases and at J to 5 bases, leaving 14 bases not matched to a gene. Germline CDR1 and CDR2: SGHAT and FQNNGV. CDR3 DNA: TGTGCCAGCAGCTTAACCCCTCCCGCACTAGCGGGAGGGCGGGAGACCCAGTACTTC. The encoded protein is CASSLTPPALAGGRETQYF.

The J gene is TRBJ2-5, the V gene TRBV19; 10 nucleotides match TRBD2. Germline CDR1 LNHDA, CDR2 SQIVND (reference sequence). This CDR3 comprises 15 residues. The V gene end was trimmed by 4 bases and the J gene end by 2 bases; junction bases not matched to a gene: 4. The CDR3 sequence: CASSTGLAVQETQYF. CDR3 DNA: TGTGCCAGTAGTACCGGACTAGCGGTTCAAGAGACCCAGTACTTC.

This clonotype appeared a single time. V is TRBV10-2 and J is TRBJ2-1; D assignment may be TRBD1 or TRBD2 (5 bases each). This CDR3 is 13 amino acids long. Looked up from germline, CDR1 is WSHSY and CDR2 is SAAADI. Trimming pared 11 bases from V and 2 bases from J, leaving 13 bases between. CDR3 in amino acids: CAVKWGTYNEQFF. For the CDR3, the DNA is TGCGCCGTCAAGTGGGGGACCTACAATGAGCAGTTCTTC.

Many counts were recorded for this clonotype. The chain has TRBV10-3 and TRBJ1-1; no clear D gene. The V gene's germline CDR1 is ENHRY and CDR2 SYGVKD. The CDR3 extends over 14 amino acids. V lost 3 bases to trimming and J lost 0 bases, with 8 bases between them. The CDR3 loop reads CAISEMGMNTEAFF. CDR3 nucleotides: TGTGCCATCAGTGAAATGGGGATGAACACTGAAGCTTTCTTT.

The rearrangement links TRBV7-2 to TRBJ2-7; tentatively, D is TRBD2 (6 bases). Germline V CDR1 and CDR2: SGHTA, FQGNSA. The CDR3 contains 14 residues. V lost 1 base to trimming and J lost 6 bases, with 13 bases between them. CDR3 coding DNA: TGTGCCAGCAGCTTAGTAGGAGGGGTCTTCGAGCAGTACTTC. This encodes CASSLVGGVFEQYF.

This clonotype was counted many times. The chain uses TRBV28 and TRBJ2-7, with D tentatively TRBD1 (6 bases). The CDR3 runs to 15 residues. CDR1 is MDHEN and CDR2 is SYDVKM in the germline V gene. V lost 5 bases to trimming and J lost 2 bases, with 16 bases between them. The CDR3 DNA reads as TGTGCCAGCAGTCCTCACCAGGACAGAACCTACGAGCAGTACTTC. Its translation: CASSPHQDRTYEQYF.

The chain employs TRBV20-1 and TRBJ2-5, with TRBD2 matching 8 bases. The CDR3 is made up of 15 amino acids. V shed 0 bases and J 1 base; nucleotides not matched to a gene: 4. The germline gives CDR1 DFQATT, CDR2 SNEGSKA (reference sequence). The CDR3 loop reads CSARDYGRAQETQYF. DNA for the CDR3: TGCAGTGCTAGAGATTACGGGAGGGCCCAAGAGACCCAGTACTTC.

A few counts support this clonotype. This chain connects TRBV29-1 to TRBJ2-7, with 7 bases lining up with TRBD2. The CDR3 covers 12 residues. Trimming took 3 bases from V and 3 from J; bases not matched to a gene: 2. Germline loops: CDR1 SQVTM, CDR2 ANQGSEA. CDR3 bases: TGCAGCGTTGAGTCTAGCGGCTACGAGCAGTACTTC. Protein: CSVESSGYEQYF.

The chain uses TRBV6-2 or TRBV6-3 and TRBJ2-7; 12 positions agree with TRBD2. Germline trimming cut 7 bases from V and 2 bases from J; bases unmatched to any gene: 9. The CDR3 runs 16 residues. The germline V gene encodes CDR1 MNHEY and CDR2 SVGEGT. CDR3 sequence: CASTNPWTSGTYEQYF. CDR3 bases: TGTGCCAGCACCAATCCCTGGACTAGCGGGACCTACGAGCAGTACTTC.

The V call is TRBV20-1, the J call TRBJ2-7; no firm D call. Trimming shortened V by 3 bases and J by 5 bases, and 14 bases separated the two germline ends. The CDR3 has 13 amino acids. Germline V CDR1 and CDR2: DFQATT, SNEGSKA (reference sequence). CDR3 region: CSASVDQTDEQYF. For the CDR3, the DNA is TGCAGTGCTAGCGTTGACCAAACCGACGAGCAGTACTTC.

The rearrangement joins TRBV4-3 to TRBJ2-7; TRBD2 matches at 11 bases. The CDR3 is 15 residues long. Germline CDR1 is LGHNA and CDR2 is YSLEER. Germline trimming cut 5 bases from V and 3 bases from J; bases unmatched to any gene: 6. The CDR3 DNA is TGCGCCAGCAGCGCCGGGACTAGCGGTCTCTACGAGCAGTACTTC. Translated: CASSAGTSGLYEQYF.

J is TRBJ1-5 and V is TRBV4-1; 7 nucleotides line up with TRBD1. The junction had 3 bases not matched to a gene; V was cut back by 1 base and J by 0 bases. This CDR3 has 16 residues. Germline V gene sequence: CDR1 MGHRA, CDR2 YSYEKL. CDR3 sequence reads: CASSQVPGGSNQPQHF. As DNA, the CDR3 is TGCGCCAGCAGCCAAGTACCAGGGGGTAGCAATCAGCCCCAGCATTTT.

This clonotype was picked up many times. V and J are TRBV6-1 and TRBJ2-7; 11 positions agree with TRBD1. Per germline, CDR1 MNHNS and CDR2 SASEGT. This CDR3 region has 14 residues. V shed 3 bases, J shed 3 bases, and the junction held 1 base outside the gene matches. The CDR3 loop reads CASSEGTGGYEQYF. CDR3 DNA: TGTGCCAGCAGTGAGGGGACAGGGGGCTACGAGCAGTACTTC.

This clonotype was detected a few times. The chain joins TRBV7-2 to TRBJ2-2, with D possibly matching TRBD2 (5 bases). CDR1 and CDR2 from the germline V gene are SGHTA and FQGNSA. The V end was cut by 6 bases, the J end by 4 bases, with 12 bases between. The CDR3 spans 14 residues. CDR3 sequence reads: CASSPWAGTGELFF. CDR3 coding DNA: TGTGCCAGCAGTCCTTGGGCGGGCACCGGGGAGCTGTTTTTT.

The chain employs TRBV10-3 and TRBJ1-5, with D unresolved. V shed 4 bases and J shed 4 bases, with 5 bases lying between them. Germline V gene lookup returns CDR1 ENHRY and CDR2 SYGVKD. This CDR3 has 12 amino acids. The CDR3: CAISVGNQPQHF. In DNA form, the CDR3 reads TGTGCCATCAGTGTGGGGAATCAGCCCCAGCATTTT.